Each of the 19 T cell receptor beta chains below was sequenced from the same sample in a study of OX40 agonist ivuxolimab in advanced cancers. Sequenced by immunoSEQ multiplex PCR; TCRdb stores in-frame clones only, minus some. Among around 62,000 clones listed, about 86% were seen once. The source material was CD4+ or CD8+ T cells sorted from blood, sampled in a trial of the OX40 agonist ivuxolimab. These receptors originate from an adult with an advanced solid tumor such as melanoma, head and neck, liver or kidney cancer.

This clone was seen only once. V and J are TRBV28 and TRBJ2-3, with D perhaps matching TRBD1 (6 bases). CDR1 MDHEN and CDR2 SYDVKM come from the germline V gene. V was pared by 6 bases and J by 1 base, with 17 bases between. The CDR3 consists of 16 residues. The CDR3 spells CASRSTGSGGTDTQYF. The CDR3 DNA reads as TGTGCCAGCAGATCCACGGGGTCAGGGGGCACAGATACGCAGTATTTT.

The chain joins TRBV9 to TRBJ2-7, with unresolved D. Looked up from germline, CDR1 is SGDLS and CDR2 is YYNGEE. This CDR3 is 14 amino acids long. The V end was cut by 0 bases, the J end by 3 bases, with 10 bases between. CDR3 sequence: CASSVEPAFYEQYF. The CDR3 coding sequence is TGTGCCAGCAGCGTAGAACCGGCTTTCTACGAGCAGTACTTC. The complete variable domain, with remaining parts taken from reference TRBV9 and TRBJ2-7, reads DSGVTQTPKHLITATGQRVTLRCSPRSGDLSVYWYQQSLDQGLQFLIQYYNGEERAKGNILERFSAQQFPDLHSELNLSSLELGDSALYFCASSVEPAFYEQYFGPGTRLTVT.

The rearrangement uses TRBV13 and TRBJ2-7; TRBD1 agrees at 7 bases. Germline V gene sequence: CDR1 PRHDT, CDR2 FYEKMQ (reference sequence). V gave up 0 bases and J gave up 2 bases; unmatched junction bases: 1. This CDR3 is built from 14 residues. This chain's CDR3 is CASSLGQGAYEQYF. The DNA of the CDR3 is TGTGCCAGCAGCTTAGGGCAGGGGGCCTACGAGCAGTACTTC.

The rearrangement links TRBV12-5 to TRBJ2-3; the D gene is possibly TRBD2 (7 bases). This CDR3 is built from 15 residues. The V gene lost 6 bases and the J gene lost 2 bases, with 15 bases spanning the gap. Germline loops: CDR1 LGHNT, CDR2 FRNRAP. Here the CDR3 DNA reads TGTGCTAGTGGCCCGGGTCGGGGGGCCACAGATACGCAGTATTTT. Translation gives CASGPGRGATDTQYF.

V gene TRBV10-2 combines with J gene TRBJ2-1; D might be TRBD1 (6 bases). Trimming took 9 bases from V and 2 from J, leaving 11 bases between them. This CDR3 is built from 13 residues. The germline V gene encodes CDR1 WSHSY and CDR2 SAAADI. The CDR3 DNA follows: TGCGCCAGTCACAGGGAACCCTACAATGAGCAGTTCTTC. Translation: CASHREPYNEQFF.

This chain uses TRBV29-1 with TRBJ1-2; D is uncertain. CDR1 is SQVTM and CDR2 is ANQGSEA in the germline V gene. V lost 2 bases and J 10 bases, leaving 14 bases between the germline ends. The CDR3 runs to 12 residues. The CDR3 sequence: CSVEREGYYYTF. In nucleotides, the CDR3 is TGCAGCGTTGAAAGGGAGGGCTACTACTACACCTTC.

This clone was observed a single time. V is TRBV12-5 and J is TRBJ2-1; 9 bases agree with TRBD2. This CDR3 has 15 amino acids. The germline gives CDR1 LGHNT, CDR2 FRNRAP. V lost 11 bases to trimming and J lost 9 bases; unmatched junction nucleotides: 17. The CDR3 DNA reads TGTGCTGGGTCCCGCGACGGCGGGGGGGCGCTTGAGCAGTTCTTC. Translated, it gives CAGSRDGGGALEQFF.

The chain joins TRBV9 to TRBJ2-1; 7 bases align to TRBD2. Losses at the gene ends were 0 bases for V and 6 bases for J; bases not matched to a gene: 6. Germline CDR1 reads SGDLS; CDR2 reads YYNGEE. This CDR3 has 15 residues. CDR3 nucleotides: TGTGCCAGCAGCGTAGTTGGGGTAGCGGGCAATGAGCAGTTCTTC. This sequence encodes CASSVVGVAGNEQFF.

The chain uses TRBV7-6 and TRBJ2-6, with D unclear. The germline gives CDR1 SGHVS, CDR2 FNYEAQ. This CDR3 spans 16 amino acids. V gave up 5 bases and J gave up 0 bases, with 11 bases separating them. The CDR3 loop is CASSPGFISGANVLTF. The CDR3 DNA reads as TGTGCCAGCAGCCCTGGGTTTATCTCTGGGGCCAACGTCCTGACTTTC.

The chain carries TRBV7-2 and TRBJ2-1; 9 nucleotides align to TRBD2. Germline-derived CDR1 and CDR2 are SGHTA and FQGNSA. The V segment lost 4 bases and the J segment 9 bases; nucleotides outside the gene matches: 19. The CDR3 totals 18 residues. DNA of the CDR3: TGTGCCAGCAGCTCCCTGCGGGGGGGCTCCTCTCAAGGAAGTGAGCAGTTCTTC. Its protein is CASSSLRGGSSQGSEQFF.

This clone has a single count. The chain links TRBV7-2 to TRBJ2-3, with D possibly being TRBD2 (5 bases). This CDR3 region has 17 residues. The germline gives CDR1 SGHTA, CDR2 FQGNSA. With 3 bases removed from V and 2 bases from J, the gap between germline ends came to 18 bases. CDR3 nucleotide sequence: TGTGCCAGCAGCTTGAGGGCCTCTCTCCTCCTCACAGATACGCAGTATTTT. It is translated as CASSLRASLLLTDTQYF.

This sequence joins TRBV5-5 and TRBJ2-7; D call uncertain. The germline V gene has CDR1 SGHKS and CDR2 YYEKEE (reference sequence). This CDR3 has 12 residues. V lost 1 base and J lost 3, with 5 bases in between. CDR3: CASSLYDYEQYF. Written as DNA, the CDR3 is TGTGCCAGCAGCTTGTATGACTACGAGCAGTACTTC.

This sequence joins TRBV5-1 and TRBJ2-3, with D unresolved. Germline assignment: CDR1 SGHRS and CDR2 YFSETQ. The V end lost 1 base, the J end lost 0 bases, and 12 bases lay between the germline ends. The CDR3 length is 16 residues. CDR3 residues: CASSLTSAASTDTQYF. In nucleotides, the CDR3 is TGCGCCAGCAGCTTGACGTCTGCAGCTAGCACAGATACGCAGTATTTT.

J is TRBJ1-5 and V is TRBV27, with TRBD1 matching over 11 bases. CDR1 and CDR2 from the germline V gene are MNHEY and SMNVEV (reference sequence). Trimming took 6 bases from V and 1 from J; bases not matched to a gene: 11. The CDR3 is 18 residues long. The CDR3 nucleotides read TGTGCCAGCAGCAGAAGTGGACAGGGGGCCGGAAGCAATCAGCCCCAGCATTTT. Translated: CASSRSGQGAGSNQPQHF.

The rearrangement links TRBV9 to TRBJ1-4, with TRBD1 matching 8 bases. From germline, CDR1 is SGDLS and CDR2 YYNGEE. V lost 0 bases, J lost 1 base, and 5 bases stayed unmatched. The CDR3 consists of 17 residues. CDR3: CASSVEAGQGTNEKLFF. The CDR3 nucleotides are TGTGCCAGCAGCGTAGAAGCCGGACAGGGAACTAATGAAAAACTGTTTTTT.

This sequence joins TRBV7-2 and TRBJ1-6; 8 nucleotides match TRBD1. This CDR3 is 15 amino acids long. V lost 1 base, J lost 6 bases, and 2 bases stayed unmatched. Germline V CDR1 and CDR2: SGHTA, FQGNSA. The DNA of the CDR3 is TGTGCCAGCAGCTTAGGACAGGGGCCTAATTCACCCCTCCACTTT. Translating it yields CASSLGQGPNSPLHF. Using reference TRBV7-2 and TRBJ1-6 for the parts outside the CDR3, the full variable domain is GAGVSQSPSNKVTEKGKDVELRCDPISGHTALYWYRQSLGQGLEFLIYFQGNSAPDKSGLPSDRFSAERTGGSVSTLTIQRTQQEDSAVYLCASSLGQGPNSPLHFGNGTRLTVT.

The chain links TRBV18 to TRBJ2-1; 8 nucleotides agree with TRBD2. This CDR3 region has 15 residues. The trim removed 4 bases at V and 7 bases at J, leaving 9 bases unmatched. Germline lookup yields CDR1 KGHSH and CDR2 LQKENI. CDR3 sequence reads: CASSLANSGANEQFF. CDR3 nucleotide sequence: TGTGCCAGCTCACTCGCCAATAGCGGGGCAAATGAGCAGTTCTTC.

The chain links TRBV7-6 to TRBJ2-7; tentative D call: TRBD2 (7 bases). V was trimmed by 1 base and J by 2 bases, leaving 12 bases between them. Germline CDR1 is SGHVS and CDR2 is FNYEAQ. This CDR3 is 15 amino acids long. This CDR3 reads CASSLDGGPAYEQYF. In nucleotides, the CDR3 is TGTGCCAGCAGCTTAGACGGGGGGCCAGCCTACGAGCAGTACTTC.

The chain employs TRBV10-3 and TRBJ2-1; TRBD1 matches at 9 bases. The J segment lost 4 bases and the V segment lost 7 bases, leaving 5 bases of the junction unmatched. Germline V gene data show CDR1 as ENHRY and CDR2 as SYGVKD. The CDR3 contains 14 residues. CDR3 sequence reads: CAITGTGSYNEQFF. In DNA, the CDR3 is TGTGCCATCACCGGGACAGGGTCATACAATGAGCAGTTCTTC.